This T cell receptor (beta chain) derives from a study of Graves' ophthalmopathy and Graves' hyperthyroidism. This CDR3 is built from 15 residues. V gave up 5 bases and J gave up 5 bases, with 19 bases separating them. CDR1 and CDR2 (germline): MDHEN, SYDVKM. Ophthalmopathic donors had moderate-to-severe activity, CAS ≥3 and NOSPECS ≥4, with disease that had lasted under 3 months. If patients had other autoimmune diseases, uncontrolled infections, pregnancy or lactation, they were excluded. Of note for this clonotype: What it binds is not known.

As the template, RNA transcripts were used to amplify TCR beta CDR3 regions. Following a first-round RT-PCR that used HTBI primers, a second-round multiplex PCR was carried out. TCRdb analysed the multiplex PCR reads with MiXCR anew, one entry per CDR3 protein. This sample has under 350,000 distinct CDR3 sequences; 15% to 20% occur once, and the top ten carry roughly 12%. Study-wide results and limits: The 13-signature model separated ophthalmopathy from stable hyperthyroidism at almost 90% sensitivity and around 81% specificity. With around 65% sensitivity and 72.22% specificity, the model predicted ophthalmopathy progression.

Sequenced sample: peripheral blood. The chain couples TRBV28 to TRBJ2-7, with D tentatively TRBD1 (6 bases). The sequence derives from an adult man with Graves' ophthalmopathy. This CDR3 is CASSPFLQGGHEQYF. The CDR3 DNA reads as TGTGCCAGCAGTCCCTTTCTACAGGGCGGCCACGAGCAGTACTTC.